The clone carrying this TCR beta chain came up a few times. The target antigen is unknown. The data stem from a study of cytomegalovirus exposure and HLA in healthy donors. Findings and limits, study-wide: By HLA locus, TCR association rates varied in a later analysis, with DRB1 showing the most and HLA-C the fewest.

V gave up 6 bases and J gave up 4 bases, with 3 bases separating them. Germline loops: CDR1 MDHEN, CDR2 SYDVKM. This CDR3 is built from 11 residues. The PCR used 60 Vbeta and 13 Jbeta primers. Profiling relied on immunoSEQ multiplex PCR, and the TCRdb table lists in-frame clones only, not all of them. The table has more than 110,000 clones, around 80% seen once; the top ten hold under 2.5%. This TCR came from a young man in good health and CMV-seronegative. V and J are TRBV28 and TRBJ1-4; no clear D. The sample taken for sequencing was PBMCs. The CDR3 sequence is CASRYNEKLFF. CDR3 bases: TGTGCCAGCAGATATAATGAAAAACTGTTTTTT. Drawing the rest from reference TRBV28 and TRBJ1-4, the complete variable domain is DVKVTQSSRYLVKRTGEKVFLECVQDMDHENMFWYRQDPGLGLRLIYFSYDVKMKEKGDIPEGYSVSREKKERFSLILESASTNQTSMYLCASRYNEKLFFGSGTQLSVL.